This T cell receptor beta chain was obtained from a study of Graves' ophthalmopathy and Graves' hyperthyroidism. The germline gives CDR1 DFQATT, CDR2 SNEGSKA (reference sequence). V lost 0 bases, J lost 3 bases, and 18 bases lay in between. The CDR3 sequence is 16 residues long. Certain patients were not enrolled. These were patients with other autoimmune diseases, uncontrolled infections, pregnancy or lactation. Amplification of TCR beta CDR3 regions used RNA transcripts. Second-round multiplex PCR came after first-round RT-PCR with HTBI primers. TCRdb analysed the multiplex PCR reads with MiXCR anew, one entry per CDR3 protein. This table has around 1,000,000 distinct CDR3 sequences, 35% to 40% appearing once.

V gene TRBV20-1 combines with J gene TRBJ2-7; the D gene is possibly TRBD2 (5 bases). The sequenced sample consisted of peripheral blood or thyroid tissue (not recorded which). The receptor comes from an adult man with Graves' hyperthyroidism. CDR3 nucleotides: TGCAGTGCTAGAGATCCAAATCGTGGCGACTACTACGAGCAGTACTTC. It is translated as CSARDPNRGDYYEQYF.